These T cell receptor beta chains were read from a single sample in a study of T cell responses to AZD1222 COVID-19 vaccine. Data came from immunoSEQ multiplex PCR; TCRdb stores just in-frame clones and leaves some out. In the table there are 20,000 to 25,000 clones, around 82% of which are singletons. The specimen comprised peripheral blood, sampled on day 0 of AZD1222 vaccination. The receptors come from an adult in good health. The CDR3 runs from the conserved cysteine through the conserved F or W. A D gene is named only where the DNA matches it firmly. The listing skips clone size in some rows; elsewhere it reads once, few, many or a size class.

>TRBJ2-5|-|TRBV27|-
CASSLLWGKTQYF
TGTGCCAGCAGTTTACTCTGGGGGAAGACCCAGTACTTC
>TRBJ2-7|few|TRBV5-1|-
CASNEGFGEQYF
TGCGCCAGCAATGAAGGGTTCGGCGAGCAGTACTTC
>TRBJ1-5|-|TRBV28|-
CASSFLQGLTFNQPQHF
TGTGCCAGCAGTTTTCTGCAGGGCCTAACTTTCAATCAGCCCCAGCATTTT
>TRBJ1-1|once|TRBV18|TRBD1
CASSPRGTGDGNTEAFF
TGTGCCAGCTCACCAAGAGGGACAGGGGACGGAAACACTGAAGCTTTCTTT
>TRBJ2-7|-|TRBV19|TRBD1
CATGQGPSYEQYF
TGTGCCACCGGACAGGGACCATCCTACGAGCAGTACTTC
>TRBJ1-3|-|TRBV6-6|-
CASSVGHLLSGNTIYF
TGTGCCAGCAGCGTTGGACACCTTCTCTCTGGAAACACCATATATTTT
>TRBJ1-1|-|TRBV28|-
CASMGLSTEAFF
TGTGCCAGCATGGGCCTGTCGACTGAAGCTTTCTTT
>TRBJ2-7|-|TRBV7-9|TRBD1
CASSLRGGQGSVEQYF
TGTGCCAGCAGCTTAAGGGGGGGACAGGGGTCGGTCGAGCAGTACTTC
>TRBJ2-2|-|TRBV27|-
CASSRGLTNTGELFF
TGTGCCAGCAGTCGGGGACTTACGAACACCGGGGAGCTGTTTTTT
>TRBJ2-1|-|TRBV7-9|TRBD2
CASSDSTSGHNEQFF
TGTGCCAGCAGCGATTCCACTAGCGGCCACAATGAGCAGTTCTTC
>TRBJ2-7|-|TRBV5-5|-
CASSLERGWEQYF
TGTGCCAGCAGCTTGGAAAGGGGCTGGGAGCAGTACTTC
>TRBJ2-2|-|TRBV3-1/TRBV3-2|-
CASRPATANTGELFF
TGTGCCAGCAGACCTGCGACAGCGAACACCGGGGAGCTGTTTTTT
>TRBJ2-1|few|TRBV19|-
CASSIAGYNEQFF
TGTGCCAGTAGTATTGCCGGGTACAATGAGCAGTTCTTC
>TRBJ1-1|-|TRBV28|-
CASPPRTARSMNTEAFF
TGTGCCAGCCCACCACGGACGGCACGATCCATGAACACTGAAGCTTTCTTT
>TRBJ1-6|-|TRBV7-8|-
CASRDLYNSPLHF
TGTGCCAGCAGAGACCTCTATAATTCACCCCTCCACTTT
>TRBJ1-3|once|TRBV5-5|-
CASSLFGNTIYF
TGTGCCAGCAGCCTCTTCGGAAACACCATATATTTT
>TRBJ2-5|-|TRBV5-5|TRBD2
CASSWQAGRGETQYF
TGTGCCAGCAGCTGGCAAGCAGGGAGGGGAGAGACCCAGTACTTC